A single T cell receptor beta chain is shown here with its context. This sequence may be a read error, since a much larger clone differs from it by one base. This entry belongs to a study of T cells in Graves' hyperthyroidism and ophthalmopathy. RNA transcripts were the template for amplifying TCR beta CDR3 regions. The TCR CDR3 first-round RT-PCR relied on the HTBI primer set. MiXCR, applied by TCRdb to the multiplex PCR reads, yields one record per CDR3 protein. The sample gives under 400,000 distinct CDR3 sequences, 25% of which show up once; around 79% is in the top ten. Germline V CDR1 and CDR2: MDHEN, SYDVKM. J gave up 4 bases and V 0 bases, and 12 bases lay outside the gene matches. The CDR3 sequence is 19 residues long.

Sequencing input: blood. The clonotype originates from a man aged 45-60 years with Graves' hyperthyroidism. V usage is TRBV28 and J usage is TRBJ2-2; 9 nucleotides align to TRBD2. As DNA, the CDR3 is TGTGCCAGCAGTTTATGGCGGGGGAGCGGGAGGTGGAGCACCGGGGAGCTGTTTTTT. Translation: CASSLWRGSGRWSTGELFF.